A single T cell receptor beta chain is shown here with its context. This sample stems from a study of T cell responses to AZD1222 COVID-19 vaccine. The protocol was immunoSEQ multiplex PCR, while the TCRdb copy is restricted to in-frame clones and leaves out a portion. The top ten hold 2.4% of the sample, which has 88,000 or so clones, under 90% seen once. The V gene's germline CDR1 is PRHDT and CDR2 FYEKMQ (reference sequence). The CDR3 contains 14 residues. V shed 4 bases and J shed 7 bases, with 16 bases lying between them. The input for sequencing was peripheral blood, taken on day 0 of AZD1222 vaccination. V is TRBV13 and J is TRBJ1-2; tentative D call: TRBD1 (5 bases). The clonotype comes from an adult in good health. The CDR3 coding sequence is TGTGCCAGCAGCTCCCGTCAGGGAGAGACTGGCTACACCTTC. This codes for CASSSRQGETGYTF.